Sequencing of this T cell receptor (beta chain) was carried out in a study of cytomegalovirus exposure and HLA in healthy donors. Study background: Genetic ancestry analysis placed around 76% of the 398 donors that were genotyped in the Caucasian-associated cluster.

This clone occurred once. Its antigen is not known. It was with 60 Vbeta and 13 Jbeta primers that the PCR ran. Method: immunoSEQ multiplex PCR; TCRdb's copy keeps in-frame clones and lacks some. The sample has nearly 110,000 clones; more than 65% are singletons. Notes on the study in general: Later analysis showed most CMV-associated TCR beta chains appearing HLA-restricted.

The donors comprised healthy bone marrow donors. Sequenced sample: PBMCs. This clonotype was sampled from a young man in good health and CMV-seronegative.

The CDR3 here is CSATTSYGYTF. DNA for the CDR3: TGCAGTGCTACGACATCCTATGGCTACACCTTC. The chain links TRBV20-1 to TRBJ1-2, with unresolved D. With 4 bases removed from V and 4 bases from J, the gap between germline ends came to 7 bases. The CDR3 is 11 amino acids. CDR1 DFQATT and CDR2 SNEGSKA come from the germline V gene (reference sequence).